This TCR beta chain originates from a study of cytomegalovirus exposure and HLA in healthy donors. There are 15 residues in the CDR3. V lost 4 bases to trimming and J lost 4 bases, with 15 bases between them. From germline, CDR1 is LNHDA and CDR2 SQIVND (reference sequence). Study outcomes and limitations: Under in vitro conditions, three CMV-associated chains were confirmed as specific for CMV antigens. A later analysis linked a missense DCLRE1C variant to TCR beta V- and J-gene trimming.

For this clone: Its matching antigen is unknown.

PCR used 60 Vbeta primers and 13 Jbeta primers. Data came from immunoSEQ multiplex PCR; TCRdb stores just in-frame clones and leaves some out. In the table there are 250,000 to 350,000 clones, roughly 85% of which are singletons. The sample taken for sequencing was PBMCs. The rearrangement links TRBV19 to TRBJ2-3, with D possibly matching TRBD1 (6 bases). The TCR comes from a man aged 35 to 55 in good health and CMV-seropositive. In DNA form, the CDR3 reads TGTGCCAGTAGTAGATCGTACAGGGTCCCAGATACGCAGTATTTT. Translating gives CASSRSYRVPDTQYF.